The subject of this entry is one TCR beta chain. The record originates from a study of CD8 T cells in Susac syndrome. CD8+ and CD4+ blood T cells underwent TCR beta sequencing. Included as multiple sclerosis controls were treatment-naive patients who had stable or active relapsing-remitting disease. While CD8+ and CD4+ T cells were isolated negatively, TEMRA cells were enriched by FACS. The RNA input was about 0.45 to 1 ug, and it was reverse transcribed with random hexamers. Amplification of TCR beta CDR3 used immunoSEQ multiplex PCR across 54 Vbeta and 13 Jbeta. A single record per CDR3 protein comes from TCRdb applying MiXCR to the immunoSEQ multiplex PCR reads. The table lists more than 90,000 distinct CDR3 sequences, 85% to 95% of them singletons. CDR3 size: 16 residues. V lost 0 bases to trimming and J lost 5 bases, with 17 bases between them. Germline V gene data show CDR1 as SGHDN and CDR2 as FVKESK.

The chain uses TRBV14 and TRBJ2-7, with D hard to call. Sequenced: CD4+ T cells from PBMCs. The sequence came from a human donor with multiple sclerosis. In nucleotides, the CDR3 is TGTGCCAGCAGCCAAGATCGTAGGCCCACCCACCACGAGCAGTACTTC. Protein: CASSQDRRPTHHEQYF.